One sample yielded the 5 T cell receptor beta chains listed below, sequenced in a study of blood T cell repertoires in COVID-19. Profiled with immunoSEQ multiplex PCR; TCRdb holds only in-frame clones, not every one. The sample lists about 190,000 clones, roughly 84% occurring once. Sequencing was performed on PBMCs or T cells enriched from blood (not recorded which). These receptor sequences come from a woman in her 30s who had recovered from COVID-19.

This sequence joins TRBV25-1 and TRBJ1-5; 7 bases are shared with TRBD1. The CDR3 length is 18 residues. The trim removed 0 bases at V and 2 bases at J, leaving 10 bases unmatched. Looked up from germline, CDR1 is MGHDK and CDR2 is SYGVNS. CDR3 bases: TGTGCCAGCAGTGAATATCTCCCAACAGGGGATGGCAATCAGCCCCAGCATTTT. This sequence encodes CASSEYLPTGDGNQPQHF.

CDR3 sequence: CASSSGTGVNEQYV. The CDR3 region has the DNA TGTGCCAGCAGTTCCGGGACAGGGGTTAACGAGCAGTACGTC. The rearrangement uses TRBV28 and TRBJ2-7, with TRBD1 identical over 10 bases. V shed 4 bases and J 5 bases; nucleotides not matched to a gene: 5. Germline values: CDR1 MDHEN, CDR2 SYDVKM. The CDR3 contains 14 residues.

V gene TRBV30 combines with J gene TRBJ2-7; perhaps TRBD2 as D (9 bases). The length of the CDR3 is 20 residues. Per the germline V gene, CDR1 is GTSNPN and CDR2 is SVGIG (reference sequence). Trimming stripped 4 bases from V and 4 bases from J, with 35 bases between. This CDR3 reads CAWTGTGFTSGPKTAYEQYF. CDR3 coding DNA: TGTGCCTGGACGGGGACAGGCTTCACTAGCGGGCCTAAAACAGCGTACGAGCAGTACTTC.

V and J are TRBV11-2 and TRBJ2-1, with a weak D call TRBD2 (6 bases). The CDR3 has 15 amino acids. The germline V and J ends were trimmed by 6 bases and 4 bases, with 16 bases remaining between them. Germline V gene lookup returns CDR1 SGHAT and CDR2 FQNNGV. The CDR3 spells CASSPNRDSYNEQFF. The DNA for the CDR3 is TGTGCCAGCAGTCCTAACCGGGACTCATACAATGAGCAGTTCTTC.

The genes are TRBV2 and TRBJ1-5, with 11 nucleotides matching TRBD1. CDR3 size: 15 residues. The V gene end was trimmed by 7 bases and the J gene end by 4 bases; junction bases not matched to a gene: 6. Per germline, CDR1 SNHLY and CDR2 FYNNEI. The CDR3 DNA is TGTGCCAGCAACTCTGGACAGGGGGCAAATCAGCCCCAGCATTTT. This codes for CASNSGQGANQPQHF.